Below, 5 T cell receptor beta chains from the same sample are listed, as sequenced in a study of OX40 agonist ivuxolimab in advanced cancers. Profiling relied on immunoSEQ multiplex PCR, and the TCRdb table lists in-frame clones only, not all of them. The sample records roughly 72,000 clones, roughly nine tenths being singletons. The source was CD4+ or CD8+ T cells sorted from blood, collected in a trial of the OX40 agonist ivuxolimab. Source of these receptors: an adult with an advanced solid tumor such as melanoma, head and neck, liver or kidney cancer.

The chain is built from TRBV27 and TRBJ1-3; the D gene is possibly TRBD1 (6 bases). The CDR3 extends over 14 amino acids. Trimming took off 7 bases at V and 2 bases at J, with 12 bases between the two ends. CDR1 is MNHEY and CDR2 is SMNVEV in the germline V gene (reference sequence). CDR3 DNA: TGTGCCAGCACTGCCGGGGGCCCTGGAAACACCATATATTTT. Translation gives CASTAGGPGNTIYF.

This chain links TRBV5-1 with TRBJ2-7; D is ambiguous. The germline V gene encodes CDR1 SGHRS and CDR2 YFSETQ. The CDR3 is made up of 15 amino acids. V was pared by 0 bases and J by 0 bases, with 10 bases between. CDR3 in DNA: TGCGCCAGCAGCTTGGGGCATGCGAGCTCCTACGAGCAGTACTTC. This translates into CASSLGHASSYEQYF.

This chain connects TRBV5-1 to TRBJ2-3, with D perhaps matching TRBD1 or TRBD2 (5 bases each). The germline CDR1 and CDR2 sequences are SGHRS and YFSETQ. V was clipped by 4 bases and J by 6 bases, with 9 bases between them. The CDR3 is made up of 12 amino acids. This CDR3 reads CASSIREDTQYF. CDR3 sequence (DNA): TGCGCCAGCAGCATCAGGGAGGATACGCAGTATTTT.

The chain uses TRBV18 and TRBJ1-1; D ambiguous. The ends were cut back, 0 bases at V and 6 bases at J, with 11 bases in the middle. The CDR3 totals 14 residues. The germline CDR1 and CDR2 sequences are KGHSH and LQKENI. The CDR3 spells CASSPPRQRAEAFF. The CDR3 coding sequence is TGTGCCAGCTCACCACCGAGACAAAGGGCTGAAGCTTTCTTT.

The rearrangement uses TRBV2 and TRBJ2-3; no clear D. CDR1 and CDR2 from the germline V gene are SNHLY and FYNNEI. The CDR3 runs 15 residues. V was shortened by 1 base and J by 0 bases, with 8 bases between the two germline ends. This CDR3 reads CASSEGSFSTDTQYF. Here the CDR3 DNA reads TGTGCCAGCAGTGAAGGCAGCTTTAGCACAGATACGCAGTATTTT.